This T cell receptor (beta chain) was recorded in a study of cytomegalovirus exposure and HLA in healthy donors (dated by TCRdb to the late 2010s). In the study overall: In an earlier analysis of 450 to 750 of the donors, 276 Gb of sequence data and 100 million or so unique TCR beta sequences from about 180 million T cells were reported. An early release covering some 640 HLA-typed donors comprised roughly 300 gigabases of sequencing data and 65 million to 100 million unique TCR sequences. Class I and class II HLA loci were covered by the typing at four-digit resolution. In a later genetic analysis, genome-wide SNP genotypes for 398 of the 666 donors were used, and that subset was treated as a discovery cohort. Among 300 to 500 genotyped donors of the cohort, an average of around 250,000 unique TCR beta nucleotide sequences was sequenced per donor, of which about 18% were non-productive. A later analysis re-examined previously published TCR beta repertoires from hundreds of donors and added high-resolution HLA genotyping to investigate patterns of TCR occurrence. The study combined high-throughput TCR immunosequencing, statistical association of individual TCRs with disease status, and machine learning to predict cytomegalovirus infection status. Besides the first cohort of around 700 subjects, a separate validation cohort made up of roughly 120 different subjects was used. An earlier analysis of some 600 of the donors applied high-throughput TCR beta sequencing to assess whether each TCR beta V gene segment acted as functional or pseudogenic. Rather than drawing on any new phenotypic data, the later analysis identified candidate immune exposures from TCR beta sequences and the way those sequences occurred across donors. Of the approximately 370 genotyped donors, 75% to 85% were placed in the genetic ancestry cluster associated with self-reported Caucasian donors. Every discovery cohort repertoire had been produced on one sequencing platform. The number of donors typed differed by locus, with about 629-630 for A, B, C, DRB1 and DQB1, approximately 500 for DQA1, 600 to 610 for DPA1, and around 450 for DPB1. Because of strong linkage in the cohort, four to six DR-DQ haplotypes were treated as single units for association and clustering. The study aimed to test whether signatures of past pathogen exposure could be identified by cataloging public T cell receptors. Donor age, sex, ethnicity and CMV serostatus were compiled alongside the repertoire data. The T cell repertoires of 666 subjects were profiled by immunosequencing and related to cytomegalovirus serostatus. Overall results and qualifications from the work: A further reported finding was that TCR beta sequences accurately predicted the HLA-A and HLA-B alleles for most subjects in the first cohort. This cohort had only TCR beta chains sequenced, and the lack of alpha or paired-chain data limited which features could be detected. In vitro tests confirmed that three of the cytomegalovirus-associated TCR beta chains recognize cytomegalovirus antigens. Assigning TCR associations to individual alleles was difficult when HLA alleles, especially DR and DQ, strongly co-occurred. While some public TCRs were present in many individuals, most TCR sequences turned up only very rarely across donors. The classifier was reported to diagnose cytomegalovirus status with high specificity and sensitivity in both the original and validation cohorts. It was suggested by the authors that the approach could potentially be generalized to other disease states and immunological phenotypes. A later genetic analysis associated a missense DCLRE1C variant with V-gene and J-gene trimming of TCR beta chains, and an independent cohort replicated the association. A group of highly shared sequence variants was considered likely to be a technical artifact of the sequencing pipeline. In a later analysis, TCR association rates were found to vary across HLA loci, with the most associated TCRs seen for DRB1 alleles and the fewest for HLA-C alleles. According to a later analysis, parvovirus B19, influenza, CMV and Epstein-Barr virus appeared linked to several top co-occurrence clusters. Specific HLA alleles were associated with around 18,000 TCR beta sequences at a false discovery rate of 0.05 in a later analysis. In an earlier analysis of some 500 of the donors, most TCR beta V segments were observed in productive rearrangements about 90% or about 30% of the time, broadly matching IMGT annotations. Compared with equally common non-associated chains, HLA-associated TCR beta chains in a later analysis were more clonally expanded and had lower generation probabilities. Most CMV-associated TCR beta chains appeared to be HLA-restricted in a later analysis, and the HLA associations seemed to be driven largely by CMV exposure. Some IMGT-functional V segments, including TRBV6-2 and TRBV6-3, could not be distinguished by the 87-base-pair reads and were therefore excluded. Compared with the 666-donor mean, donors in an Asian-associated ancestry cluster had fewer N-insertions in productive TCRs, according to a later genetic analysis. The presence/absence analyses assumed that sequencing depth was roughly uniform across donors, and that assumption may not be true. Linkage disequilibrium might explain the correlated functional status among segregating V segments, but an unknown experimental factor could not be ruled out. CMV serostatus was the only immune exposure information available for the cohort. Because HLA typing was unavailable for some donors at each locus, only the typed subset was used in association tests. The study listed approximately 150 TCR beta chains as associated with cytomegalovirus. Because counts were too low, some 17 rarely observed V segments, including chromosome 9 orphons, were excluded from the earlier analysis of 500 to 700 of the donors.

The cohort was made up of about 610 healthy bone marrow donors. At the time of sampling, every cohort member was nominally healthy, though immune exposures that went unrecorded were likely present. The donor tested CMV seronegative and was one of the 352 seronegative cohort members. Every donor gave a peripheral blood sample, and the peripheral blood mononuclear cells from that sample were used for TCR beta sequencing. Genomic DNA extraction from the blood cell samples was performed with the Qiagen DNeasy Blood Extraction Kit. Counted from cysteine to phenylalanine, this CDR3 has 16 amino acids. Only the CDR3 portion is preserved as DNA: 48 bases, with reading frame beginning at the first base. Trimming costs V 1 base and J 3 bases, and their ends lie 16 bases apart. Reading the germline V gene (reference sequence) gives CDR1 SEHNR and CDR2 FQNEAQ. Library generation was performed with the immunoSEQ multiplex PCR assay. For the multiplex PCR, a mixture combining 60 forward primers for TCR Vbeta segments and 13 reverse primers for TCR Jbeta segments was used. Amplification of the CDR3 region of rearranged TCR beta genes was performed with a multiplex PCR assay on genomic DNA. The amplified TCR beta libraries were sequenced on the Illumina HiSeq System as 87-base-pair reads. Turning to the authors' computational methods: Across the roughly 670 repertoires, a later analysis counted 60 million to 90 million unique TCR beta chains, some 11 million of which were shared by at least two donors. To remove PCR and sequencing errors, raw reads were error-corrected and collapsed into unique sequences using a nearest-neighbor algorithm that merged closely related sequences. Alignment of CDR3 sequences to IMGT reference sequences was used to assign V, D and J gene segments. For a sequence to be retained, a match of at least six nucleotides to both a V gene segment and a J gene segment was required. A rearrangement was called productive if the CDR3 had no stop codons and remained in frame with V and J, and every other rearrangement was called non-productive. Following IMGT convention, CDR3 was defined as the stretch from the second conserved V-encoded cysteine to the conserved J-encoded phenylalanine. In an earlier analysis of 500 to 650 of the donors, sequences lacking an unambiguous match to a single V gene segment were excluded. In an earlier analysis of roughly 500 of the donors, V segments were called functional above 56.7% productive rearrangements and were called segregating when the between-donor standard deviation exceeded 5%. A statistical classification framework was built for diagnosing cytomegalovirus status from the catalog of TCR beta chain sequences. In a later analysis, V and J genes were assigned by comparing TCR nucleotide sequences against IMGT/GENE-DB human TR gene sequences. Using the TCRdist pipeline, a later analysis assigned CDR3 sequences along with most-parsimonious VDJ recombination scenarios. A later analysis defined each TCR beta chain by its CDR3 amino acid sequence plus V-gene family, and excluded reads lacking a unique V-gene family. As a way to deal with suspected cross-contamination and a sequencing artifact, a later analysis dropped hundreds of nucleotide sequences that were highly shared and had low generation probability. A later analysis calculated a clonal expansion index for each public chain from normalized within-repertoire ranks of inferred template counts. A later analysis computed generation probabilities with a VDJ recombination model fitted to out-of-frame rearrangements, and checked the results against IGoR. In a later analysis, TCR-TCR, TCR-HLA and TCR-CMV co-occurrence was scored with hypergeometric tests, and a repertoire-size bias correction was applied to TCR pairs. To estimate false discovery rates, a later analysis permuted the HLA or CMV assignments 20 times. In a later analysis, co-occurring TCRs were grouped using DBSCAN, with TCRdist sequence similarity added in when clustering inside HLA-allele-positive subsets. Co-occurrence clustering excluded repertoires with fewer than 30,000 or more than 120,000 public chains, plus five with anomalous nucleotide sharing. TCRdb carries this immuneACCESS record with in-frame sequences only. Its versions omit some clonotypes, under half of them owing to an unresolved V gene in the studies checked, with the rest unexplained. D and trimming were read from the DNA, whereas the V and J calls and clone size are those reported in that table. The table of this sample itemizes under 200,000 clones. In total, the top ten clones hold almost 6.5% of the sample.

A word on this clone: This clone's antigen is unknown.

Recombination connected TRBV7-9 to TRBJ2-7; matching of 6 bases hints at TRBD1 as the D gene. The receptor was isolated from a man under 40 in good health and CMV-seronegative. Sequencing was carried out using PBMCs. The CDR3 reads as follows: CASSLGNPGHLYEQYF. The nucleotides are TGTGCCAGCAGCTTAGGCAATCCGGGACACCTCTACGAGCAGTACTTC.